Reported below is one T cell receptor (beta chain). The CDR3 spans 15 residues. V gave up 6 bases and J gave up 0 bases; unmatched junction bases: 2. Germline CDR1 is SGHTA and CDR2 is FQGNSA. This sample was included in a study of blood T cell repertoires in COVID-19. Study summary: Samples of COVID-19 (acute and convalescent) were obtained from the United States, Italy and Spain. T cells, B-cell-depleted T cells, or PBMCs provided the cDNA or gDNA that served as material.

Authors' processing steps: Reference gene primer amplification gave estimated nucleated cell counts. Here immunoSEQ multiplex PCR was the method, and the copy in TCRdb shows in-frame clones only, minus some. V, J and clone size reflect that table, while D and trimming were determined from the DNA. This sample has about 92,000 clones, with more than 80% found just once. The origin of this receptor is a woman aged 65 to 85 with acute or convalescent COVID-19. The specimen was peripheral blood. The rearrangement joins TRBV7-2 to TRBJ2-6; 7 bases align to TRBD1. The DNA of the CDR3 is TGTGCCAGCAGAGGGGGCGGCTCTGGGGCCAACGTCCTGACTTTC. Amino acids: CASRGGGSGANVLTF.